The table lists the clone carrying this TCR beta chain with a count of one. Its antigen is not identified. These data originate in a study of cytomegalovirus exposure and HLA in healthy donors. J was trimmed by 9 bases and V by 2 bases; bases with no gene match: 11. Germline V gene data show CDR1 as MGHRA and CDR2 as YSYEKL. The CDR3 is 18 residues long. Study-level findings and limits: Only CMV serostatus was available as immune exposure information.

Use of 60 Vbeta and 13 Jbeta primers characterized the PCR. Only in-frame clones appear in the TCRdb table, and some are missing; sequencing was by immunoSEQ multiplex PCR. This sample has under 200,000 clones, with 84% found just once. Sequencing input: PBMCs. The J gene is TRBJ2-2, the V gene TRBV4-1, with TRBD2 identical over 14 bases. The TCR originated in a man aged 25-40 years in good health and CMV-seronegative. For the CDR3, the DNA is TGCGCCAGCAGCCAAACAGGGACTAGCGGGAGTCTTTGGAGGGAGCTGTTTTTT. Translating it yields CASSQTGTSGSLWRELFF.